This TCR beta chain was captured in a study of T cell responses to AZD1222 COVID-19 vaccine. General study points: Receipt of two AZD1222 doses was followed by a rise in Spike-specific TCR breadth and depth. The sample set comprised mostly white British donors with more females, and clonal diversity was possibly underestimated.

The CDR3 loop spans 14 amino acids. Trimming removed 1 base from V and 0 bases from J, with 5 bases in between. The germline V gene has CDR1 MGHRA and CDR2 YSYEKL. Concerning this clone itself: Its antigen remains unknown.

Some clones are missing from TCRdb's copy, which holds only in-frame ones; the method was immunoSEQ multiplex PCR. This sample has over 100,000 clones; about nine tenths occur once, and the top ten carry around 20%. The origin of this receptor is an adult in good health. The sequences come from peripheral blood, collected on day 0 of AZD1222 vaccination. The V call is TRBV4-1, the J call TRBJ2-3, with D possibly matching TRBD2 (5 bases). The DNA for the CDR3 is TGCGCCAGCAGCCAAGCTAGCAGCACAGATACGCAGTATTTT. It codes for CASSQASSTDTQYF.